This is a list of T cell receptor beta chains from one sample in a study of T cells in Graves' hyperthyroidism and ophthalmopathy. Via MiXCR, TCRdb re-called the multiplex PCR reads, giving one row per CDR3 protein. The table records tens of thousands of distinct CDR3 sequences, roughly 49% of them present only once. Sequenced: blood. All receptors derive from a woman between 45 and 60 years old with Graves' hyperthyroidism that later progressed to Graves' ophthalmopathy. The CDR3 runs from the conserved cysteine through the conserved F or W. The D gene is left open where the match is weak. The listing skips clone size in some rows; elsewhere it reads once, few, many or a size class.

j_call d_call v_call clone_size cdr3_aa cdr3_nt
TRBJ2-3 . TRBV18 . CAGSPLEGWGTDTQYF TGTGCCGGCTCACCACTTGAGGGGTGGGGCACAGATACGCAGTATTTT
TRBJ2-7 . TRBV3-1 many CASSQDLAGGYEQYF TGTGCCAGCAGCCAAGACCTGGCAGGGGGGTACGAGCAGTACTTC
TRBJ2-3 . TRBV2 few CASSEDSTDTQYF TGTGCCAGCAGTGAAGACAGCACAGATACGCAGTATTTT
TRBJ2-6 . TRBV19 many CASSITGASGANVLTF TGTGCCAGTAGTATAACGGGAGCGTCTGGGGCCAACGTCCTGACTTTC
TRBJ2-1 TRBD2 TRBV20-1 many CSARKRTSGYNNEQFF TGCAGTGCTAGAAAACGGACTAGCGGTTATAACAATGAGCAGTTCTTC
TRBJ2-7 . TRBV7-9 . CASSPVGGGYEQYF TGTGCCAGCAGCCCGGTGGGGGGAGGCTACGAGCAGTACTTC
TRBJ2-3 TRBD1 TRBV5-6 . CASSLSGTGGLILRTDTQYF TGTGCCAGCAGCTTATCCGGGACAGGGGGCTTGATACTACGCACAGATACGCAGTATTTT
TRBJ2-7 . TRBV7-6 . CASSSGAGYEQYF TGTGCCAGCAGCTCCGGGGCTGGATACGAGCAGTACTTC
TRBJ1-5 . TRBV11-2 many CASSLERVSNQPQHF TGTGCCAGCAGCTTAGAGCGGGTATCGAATCAGCCCCAGCATTTT
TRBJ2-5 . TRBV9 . CASSVGGRAGQEAQYF TGTGCCAGCAGCGTAGGGGGTCGGGCAGGCCAAGAGGCCCAGTACTTC
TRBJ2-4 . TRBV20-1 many CSATPLEGAKNIQYF TGCAGTGCCACGCCGCTGGAGGGGGCCAAAAACATTCAGTACTTC
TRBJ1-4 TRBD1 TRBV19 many CASSTGQANNEKLFF TGTGCCAGTAGTACCGGACAGGCCAATAATGAAAAACTGTTTTTT
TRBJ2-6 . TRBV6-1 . CASSKVPNTGANVLTF TGTGCCAGCAGTAAGGTCCCGAACACTGGGGCCAACGTCCTGACTTTC
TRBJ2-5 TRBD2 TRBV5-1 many CASSLNQRERETQYF TGCGCCAGCAGCTTGAACCAGCGGGAGAGGGAGACCCAGTACTTC
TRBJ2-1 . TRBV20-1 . CSARDASVTDTQFF TGCAGTGCTAGAGATGCTAGCGTCACAGATACGCAGTTCTTC
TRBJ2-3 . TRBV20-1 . CSARSAGWSIDADTQYF TGCAGTGCTAGATCGGCAGGGTGGTCGATTGACGCAGATACGCAGTATTTT
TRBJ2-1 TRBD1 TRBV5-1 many CASSSTGGYNEQFF TGCGCCAGCAGCTCGACAGGGGGCTACAATGAGCAGTTCTTC
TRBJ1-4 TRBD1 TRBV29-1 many CSVTTGGDGEKLFF TGCAGCGTTACGACAGGGGGCGATGGTGAAAAACTGTTTTTT
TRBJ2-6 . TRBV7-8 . CASSEPGLDFSGANVLAF TGTGCCAGCAGCGAACCGGGACTCGATTTCTCTGGGGCCAACGTCCTGGCTTTC
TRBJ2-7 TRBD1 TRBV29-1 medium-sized CSADGTGPYEQYF TGCAGCGCCGACGGGACAGGGCCCTACGAGCAGTACTTC
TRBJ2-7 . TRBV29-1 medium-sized CSVGPRYEQYF TGCAGCGTTGGCCCTCGGTACGAGCAGTACTTC
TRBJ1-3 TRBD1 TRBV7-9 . CATRDRKNTIYF TGTGCCACCCGGGACAGAAAAAACACCATATATTTT
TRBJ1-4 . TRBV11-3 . CASSLDGREHEKLFF TGTGCCAGCAGCTTAGACGGGAGGGAGCATGAAAAACTGTTTTTT
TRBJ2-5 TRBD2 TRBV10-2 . CASAGASRETQYF TGCGCTTCAGCGGGGGCGAGTAGGGAGACCCAGTACTTC
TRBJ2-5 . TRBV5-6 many CASSHAASPRETQYF TGTGCCAGCAGCCACGCAGCCTCCCCCCGAGAGACCCAGTACTTC
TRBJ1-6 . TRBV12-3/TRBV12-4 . CASSSGFHGSPLHF TGTGCCAGCAGTTCAGGCTTCCATGGCTCACCCCTCCACTTT
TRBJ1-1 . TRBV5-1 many CASRTQGNTEAFF TGCGCCAGCCGAACCCAGGGGAACACTGAAGCTTTCTTT
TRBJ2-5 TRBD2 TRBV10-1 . CASSLTPGLAGVRAETQYF TGCGCCAGCAGCCTCACACCGGGACTAGCGGGAGTGAGGGCAGAGACCCAGTACTTC
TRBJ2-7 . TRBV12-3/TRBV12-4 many CASRAQGSSYEQYF TGTGCCAGCAGGGCGCAGGGTTCCTCCTACGAGCAGTACTTC
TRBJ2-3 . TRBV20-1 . CSASRDPARSDTQYF TGCAGTGCTAGCCGGGACCCAGCCAGGTCGGATACGCAGTATTTT
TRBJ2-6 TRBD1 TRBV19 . CASRDSFSGANVLTF TGTGCCAGTCGGGACAGCTTCTCTGGGGCCAACGTCCTGACTTTC
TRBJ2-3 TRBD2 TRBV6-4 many CASSLTSGSTDTQYF TGTGCCAGCAGTTTGACTAGCGGCAGCACAGATACGCAGTATTTT
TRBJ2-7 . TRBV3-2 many CARRALGIHEQYF TGTGCCAGAAGGGCCCTAGGAATCCACGAGCAGTACTTC
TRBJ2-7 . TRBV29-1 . CSDASKAYEQYF TGCAGCGATGCCAGCAAGGCCTACGAGCAGTACTTC
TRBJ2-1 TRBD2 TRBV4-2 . CASGQGGLAGYNEQVF TGTGCCAGCGGCCAAGGAGGGCTAGCGGGCTACAATGAGCAGGTCTTC
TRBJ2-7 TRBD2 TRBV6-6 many CASTSRRTSGSPEQYF TGTGCCAGCACAAGTCGCCGGACCAGCGGGAGTCCTGAGCAGTACTTC
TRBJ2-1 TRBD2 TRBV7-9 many CASSLPLAGAYEQFF TGTGCCAGCAGCTTACCACTAGCGGGAGCCTATGAGCAGTTCTTC
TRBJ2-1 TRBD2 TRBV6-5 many CASSRTTSGTSGNQQFF TGTGCCAGCAGCCGAACCACCTCCGGGACTAGCGGCAACCAGCAGTTCTTC
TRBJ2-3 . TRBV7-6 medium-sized CASSPGVADTQYF TGTGCCAGCAGCCCCGGAGTCGCGGATACGCAGTATTTT
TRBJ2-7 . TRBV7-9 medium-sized CASSRDYEGQYF TGTGCCAGCAGCCGAGATTACGAAGGGCAGTACTTC
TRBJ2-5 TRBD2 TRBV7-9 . CASSLKLAGGGGEAQYF TGTGCCAGCAGCTTAAAGCTAGCGGGAGGCGGGGGAGAGGCCCAGTACTTC
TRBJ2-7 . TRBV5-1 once CASSTESEQYF TGCGCCAGCAGCACGGAGAGCGAGCAGTACTTC